This passage covers 21 T cell receptor beta chains from one sample sequenced in a study of cytomegalovirus exposure and HLA in healthy donors. In the PCR, 60 Vbeta and 13 Jbeta primers were used. Data came from immunoSEQ multiplex PCR; TCRdb stores just in-frame clones and leaves some out. Here the sample spans 90,000 to 120,000 clones, about 80% being singletons. Sequencing input: PBMCs. The receptors stem from a man aged 25-40 years in good health and CMV-seronegative.

The rearrangement joins TRBV30 to TRBJ1-2; TRBD1 aligns across 7 bases. The V gene end was trimmed by 0 bases and the J gene end by 3 bases; junction bases not matched to a gene: 1. The V gene's germline CDR1 is GTSNPN and CDR2 SVGIG (reference sequence). The CDR3 covers 13 residues. The CDR3 DNA sequence: TGTGCCTGGAGTGTGGGGACAGACTATGGCTACACCTTC. Translating it yields CAWSVGTDYGYTF.

The genes are TRBV5-1 and TRBJ2-3; D call uncertain. Trimming took 0 bases from V and 3 from J, leaving 11 bases between them. Germline-derived CDR1 and CDR2 are SGHRS and YFSETQ. The CDR3 is 15 amino acids. The DNA for the CDR3 is TGCGCCAGCAGCTTGGTGGGCTATGGGACAGATACGCAGTATTTT. It translates to CASSLVGYGTDTQYF.

The V call is TRBV14, the J call TRBJ2-5; possibly TRBD2 for D (5 bases). The CDR3 extends over 12 amino acids. The germline gives CDR1 SGHDN, CDR2 FVKESK. Trimming stripped 5 bases from V and 7 bases from J, with 11 bases between. The CDR3: CASSLVRGTQYF. The CDR3, as DNA: TGTGCCAGCAGCTTAGTACGGGGGACCCAGTACTTC. Together with reference TRBV14 and TRBJ2-5, the CDR3 gives the full variable domain: EAGVTQFPSHSVIEKGQTVTLRCDPISGHDNLYWYRRVMGKEIKFLLHFVKESKQDESGMPNNRFLAERTGGTYSTLKVQPAELEDSGVYFCASSLVRGTQYFGPGTRLLVL.

This clone was seen a handful of times. V and J are TRBV13 and TRBJ1-1; TRBD1 matches 7 bases. V was clipped by 6 bases and J by 3 bases; unmatched bases: 10. CDR3 length: 15 residues. The germline V gene has CDR1 PRHDT and CDR2 FYEKMQ (reference sequence). This chain's CDR3 is CASRWKGARDTEAFF. The CDR3 coding sequence is TGTGCCAGCAGATGGAAGGGGGCGCGGGACACTGAAGCTTTCTTT.

The V call is TRBV5-4, the J call TRBJ2-7; D is possibly TRBD2 (5 bases). V lost 3 bases and J 3 bases, leaving 13 bases between the germline ends. Germline CDR1 SGHNT, CDR2 YYREEE (reference sequence). This CDR3 is built from 14 residues. This chain's CDR3 is CASSSGVENYEQYF. The CDR3 DNA is TGTGCCAGCAGCTCCGGGGTGGAAAACTACGAGCAGTACTTC. Combining the CDR3 with reference TRBV5-4 and TRBJ2-7 gives the whole variable domain ETGVTQSPTHLIKTRGQQVTLRCSSQSGHNTVSWYQQALGQGPQFIFQYYREEENGRGNFPPRFSGLQFPNYSSELNVNALELDDSALYLCASSSGVENYEQYFGPGTRLTVT.

The chain has TRBV7-3 and TRBJ2-3; 14 bases agree with TRBD2. The length of the CDR3 is 17 residues. The ends lost 1 base at V and 4 bases at J; junction bases unmatched: 4. Germline CDR1 and CDR2: SGHTA and FQGTGA. CDR3 nucleotides: TGTGCCAGCAGCTTAAAGGGGACTAGCGGGAGTCCAGATACGCAGTATTTT. Translating it yields CASSLKGTSGSPDTQYF.

V and J are TRBV10-3 and TRBJ2-7; 10 positions agree with TRBD2. CDR3 length: 15 amino acids. The J segment lost 6 bases and the V segment lost 6 bases, leaving 11 bases of the junction unmatched. Germline CDR1 ENHRY, CDR2 SYGVKD. The CDR3 spells CAISDSVAGGLEQYF. The CDR3 DNA sequence: TGTGCCATCAGCGACTCTGTAGCGGGAGGACTCGAGCAGTACTTC.

The chain joins TRBV10-3 to TRBJ2-5, with 7 bases lining up with TRBD2. J lost 5 bases, V lost 2 bases, and 2 bases had no gene match. This CDR3 region has 13 residues. Germline V gene sequence: CDR1 ENHRY, CDR2 SYGVKD. CDR3 loop: CAISEGGEETQYF. In nucleotides, the CDR3 is TGTGCCATCAGTGAGGGGGGGGAGGAGACCCAGTACTTC.

The CDR3 region is CASSDDEGQGAYNEQFF. The CDR3 DNA follows: TGTGCCAGCAGCGACGACGAGGGACAGGGGGCTTACAATGAGCAGTTCTTC. The chain employs TRBV7-9 and TRBJ2-1, with TRBD1 identical over 12 bases. With V trimmed by 5 bases and J by 4 bases, 9 bases remained unmatched. Germline lookup yields CDR1 SEHNR and CDR2 FQNEAQ (reference sequence). This CDR3 is built from 17 residues.

This clone was detected only once. The chain recombines TRBV7-2 with TRBJ2-5; TRBD2 matches 11 bases. The CDR3 extends over 17 amino acids. Germline V gene lookup returns CDR1 SGHTA and CDR2 FQGNSA. The V and J ends lost 1 base and 1 base, in that order; junction bases with no gene match: 5. In DNA, the CDR3 is TGTGCCAGCAGCTTAGTCGCTAGCGGGGGGCCCCAAGAGACCCAGTACTTC. It encodes CASSLVASGGPQETQYF. The full variable domain, in which reference TRBV7-2 and TRBJ2-5 provide the parts outside the CDR3, is GAGVSQSPSNKVTEKGKDVELRCDPISGHTALYWYRQSLGQGLEFLIYFQGNSAPDKSGLPSDRFSAERTGGSVSTLTIQRTQQEDSAVYLCASSLVASGGPQETQYFGPGTRLLVL.

The chain couples TRBV2 to TRBJ2-5, with TRBD1 matching 7 bases. This CDR3 contains 16 residues. The junction had 10 bases not matched to a gene; V was cut back by 6 bases and J by 0 bases. CDR1 and CDR2 from the germline V gene are SNHLY and FYNNEI. This CDR3 is CASSGQAHSYQETQYF. The CDR3 nucleotides read TGTGCCAGCAGCGGACAGGCCCACTCGTACCAAGAGACCCAGTACTTC.

The V gene is TRBV6-5, the J gene TRBJ1-4; maybe TRBD1 (5 bases). The CDR3 runs to 15 residues. Germline CDR1 and CDR2: MNHEY and SVGAGI. Trimming removed 5 bases at V and 8 bases at J, with 18 bases between. The CDR3 sequence is CASSAIRPGVEKLFF. CDR3 bases: TGTGCCAGCAGTGCCATCAGACCGGGGGTCGAAAAACTGTTTTTT.

This chain joins TRBV19 and TRBJ2-2, with 7 positions matching TRBD1. V shed 4 bases and J 7 bases; nucleotides not matched to a gene: 6. Germline V CDR1 and CDR2: LNHDA, SQIVND (reference sequence). CDR3 length: 14 amino acids. The CDR3 loop reads CASSSRQGVGELFF. For the CDR3, the DNA is TGTGCCAGTAGTAGTAGACAGGGAGTCGGGGAGCTGTTTTTT.

The chain is built from TRBV7-2 and TRBJ2-1, with 9 bases fitting TRBD2. Looked up from germline, CDR1 is SGHTA and CDR2 is FQGNSA. The CDR3 covers 15 residues. V was clipped by 2 bases and J by 9 bases; unmatched bases: 8. The CDR3 nucleotides are TGTGCCAGCAGCTTAAGCGCGGGGGGGAAGGGTGAGCAGTTCTTC. This encodes CASSLSAGGKGEQFF. The complete variable domain, with remaining parts taken from reference TRBV7-2 and TRBJ2-1, reads GAGVSQSPSNKVTEKGKDVELRCDPISGHTALYWYRQSLGQGLEFLIYFQGNSAPDKSGLPSDRFSAERTGGSVSTLTIQRTQQEDSAVYLCASSLSAGGKGEQFFGPGTRLTVL.

The V and J genes are TRBV19 and TRBJ2-1; TRBD1 matches 7 bases. The ends lost 8 bases at V and 6 bases at J; junction bases unmatched: 7. CDR1 is LNHDA and CDR2 is SQIVND in the germline V gene (reference sequence). The CDR3 sequence is 13 residues long. The chain's CDR3 is CASASRDSNEQFF. CDR3 DNA sequence: TGTGCCAGTGCGAGCCGGGACAGCAATGAGCAGTTCTTC.

In its sample, this clone was seen a few times. The gene calls are TRBV5-4 and TRBJ2-3, with 10 bases that match TRBD1. This CDR3 comprises 17 residues. The germline gives CDR1 SGHNT, CDR2 YYREEE (reference sequence). V shed 0 bases, J shed 4 bases, and the junction held 8 bases outside the gene matches. This chain's CDR3 is CASSLAVGQGVADTQYF. The CDR3 DNA reads as TGTGCCAGCAGCTTGGCCGTTGGACAGGGGGTTGCAGATACGCAGTATTTT.

CDR3 in DNA: TGTGCCACCGCAGAGGGTAATCAGCCCCAGCATTTT. Translated, it gives CATAEGNQPQHF. V is TRBV7-8 and J is TRBJ1-5; no reliable D call. V was cut by 10 bases and J by 4 bases, with 11 bases left in between. The CDR3 covers 12 residues. Germline V gene data show CDR1 as SGHVS and CDR2 as FQNEAQ.

The chain links TRBV19 to TRBJ1-1, with D hard to call. V was trimmed by 5 bases and J by 0 bases, leaving 7 bases between them. Looked up from germline, CDR1 is LNHDA and CDR2 is SQIVND (reference sequence). This CDR3 has 13 residues. DNA of the CDR3: TGTGCCAGTAGTTACTCCATGAACACTGAAGCTTTCTTT. The encoded protein is CASSYSMNTEAFF.

This chain connects TRBV10-3 to TRBJ2-7, with 8 nucleotides matching TRBD2. The CDR3 spans 14 residues. Germline CDR1 ENHRY, CDR2 SYGVKD. After removal of 2 bases from V and 6 bases from J, the junction contained 6 bases not matched to a gene. The CDR3 region is CAISEPPREGEQYF. DNA of the CDR3: TGTGCCATCAGTGAGCCACCCCGGGAGGGCGAGCAGTACTTC.

The table lists this clone with a few counts. The V and J genes are TRBV6-1 and TRBJ2-1, with 10 bases fitting TRBD1. V trimming: 4 bases; J trimming: 9 bases; junction bases outside the gene matches: 0. Germline loops: CDR1 MNHNS, CDR2 SASEGT. The CDR3 totals 12 residues. The CDR3: CASSGDRGEQFF. The CDR3 DNA sequence: TGTGCCAGCAGTGGGGACAGGGGTGAGCAGTTCTTC.

The chain combines TRBV14 with TRBJ1-3; D unclear. Looked up from germline, CDR1 is SGHDN and CDR2 is FVKESK. Trimming took off 4 bases at V and 4 bases at J, with 8 bases between the two ends. The CDR3 length is 13 residues. The CDR3 DNA is TGTGCCAGCAGCCCGGGATCCGGAAACACCATATATTTT. Its protein product is CASSPGSGNTIYF. Full variable domain (rest looked up from reference TRBV14 and TRBJ1-3): EAGVTQFPSHSVIEKGQTVTLRCDPISGHDNLYWYRRVMGKEIKFLLHFVKESKQDESGMPNNRFLAERTGGTYSTLKVQPAELEDSGVYFCASSPGSGNTIYFGEGSWLTVV.